These 32 T cell receptor beta chains came from one sample sequenced in a study of T cells expressing NK-cell markers (dated by TCRdb to 2019 to 2021). Library construction relied on 5' RACE. Sequencing was carried out with an Illumina HiSeq 2000. The reads, reprocessed by TCRdb, yield one row per CDR3 protein sequence and no DNA. The sample table holds 350,000 to 500,000 distinct CDR3 sequences. 7.3% of the sample belongs to the ten largest clones. The specimen was blood T cells: a sorted CD56 or NKG2C T cell subset, CD4+ or CD8+ T cells, or bulk PBMC T cells (not recorded which). These receptors all stem from a woman aged 18-70 years in good health.

CDR3 region: CASSYRGGDTYEQYF. J is TRBJ2-7 and V is TRBV27; TCRdb gives TRBD1 as the D gene, but with no DNA this cannot be confirmed. Germline values: CDR1 MNHEY, CDR2 SMNVEV (reference sequence). There are 15 residues in the CDR3.

The chain uses TRBV6-2 or TRBV6-3 and TRBJ1-1. The CDR3 length is 13 residues. CDR1 MNHEY and CDR2 SVGEGT come from the germline V gene. Here the CDR3 reads CASSYKKNTEAFF.

CDR3 sequence: CASSPYDKGGTEAFF. The chain links TRBV18 to TRBJ1-1; checking the TCRdb D call of TRBD1 is not possible without DNA. The CDR3 has 15 residues. CDR1 is KGHSH and CDR2 is LQKENI in the germline V gene.

This chain connects TRBV25-1 to TRBJ1-6; TCRdb lists TRBD1, though no DNA is available to test this call. In germline, CDR1 is MGHDK, CDR2 SYGVNS. CDR3 length: 15 residues. The CDR3 sequence is CASSPAPGENSPLHF.

This chain uses TRBV6-6 with TRBJ1-5; TCRdb calls TRBD1, which cannot be checked without DNA. The CDR3 runs to 12 residues. Per the germline V gene, CDR1 is MNHNY and CDR2 is SVGAGI (reference sequence). The CDR3 is CASSYGGQPQHF.

The chain joins TRBV5-1 to TRBJ2-2. This CDR3 is built from 16 residues. The germline CDR1 and CDR2 sequences are SGHRS and YFSETQ. CDR3: CASSLASSMDTGELFF.

This chain joins TRBV28 and TRBJ1-5; TCRdb's D call of TRBD1 is untestable without DNA. CDR3 length: 15 residues. Germline CDR1 reads MDHEN; CDR2 reads SYDVKM. This chain's CDR3 is CASSPGGNGNQPQHF.

V is TRBV6-4 and J is TRBJ2-6. The CDR3 runs to 14 residues. Looked up from germline, CDR1 is MRHNA and CDR2 is SNTAGT. CDR3 loop: CASSDHPGANVLTF.

The chain combines TRBV6-1 with TRBJ1-1; TCRdb reports TRBD1, a call that lacks DNA to check it against. This CDR3 comprises 15 residues. Germline V CDR1 and CDR2: MNHNS, SASEGT. CDR3 protein: CASSEIGQRNTEAFF.

The chain couples TRBV13 to TRBJ2-1; the D call of TRBD2 rests on TCRdb alone, since no DNA is present to check it. The CDR3 is 15 residues long. The V gene's germline CDR1 is PRHDT and CDR2 FYEKMQ (reference sequence). The CDR3 reads CASSSRGTSVNEQFF.

The CDR3 is CASSLGTSETQYF. The V and J genes are TRBV28 and TRBJ2-5; TCRdb's D call of TRBD2 is untestable without DNA. The length of the CDR3 is 13 residues. The V gene's germline CDR1 is MDHEN and CDR2 SYDVKM.

This rearrangement joins TRBV6-5 to TRBJ1-2; TCRdb's D call, TRBD1, is unchecked because there is no DNA. This CDR3 comprises 14 residues. Germline CDR1 reads MNHEY; CDR2 reads SVGAGI. CDR3 residues: CASSSRQGAYGYTF.

This sequence joins TRBV7-2 and TRBJ2-5. The CDR3 is 15 residues long. CDR1 is SGHTA, CDR2 FQGNSA, per germline. The CDR3 loop is CASSFSTGVQETQYF.

The chain employs TRBV7-2 and TRBJ2-5. Looked up from germline, CDR1 is SGHTA and CDR2 is FQGNSA. This CDR3 spans 15 amino acids. The CDR3: CASRTGLRDRETQYF.

This chain uses TRBV27 with TRBJ2-1. Germline-derived CDR1 and CDR2 are MNHEY and SMNVEV (reference sequence). CDR3 size: 15 residues. CDR3 amino acids: CASSLSKHSYNEQFF.

The chain is built from TRBV6-2 or TRBV6-3 and TRBJ1-6. Per the germline V gene, CDR1 is MNHEY and CDR2 is SVGEGT. The CDR3 consists of 15 residues. CDR3 region: CASMRGRPDNSPLHF.

J is TRBJ2-1 and V is TRBV18; checking the TCRdb D call of TRBD1 is not possible without DNA. Germline V gene lookup returns CDR1 KGHSH and CDR2 LQKENI. This CDR3 is 15 amino acids long. The CDR3 region is CASSPPKQVDNEQFF. The full variable domain, in which reference TRBV18 and TRBJ2-1 provide the parts outside the CDR3, is NAGVMQNPRHLVRRRGQEARLRCSPMKGHSHVYWYRQLPEEGLKFMVYLQKENIIDESGMPKERFSAEFPKEGPSILRIQQVVRGDSAAYFCASSPPKQVDNEQFFGPGTRLTVL.

V gene TRBV6-5 combines with J gene TRBJ1-2. The CDR3 loop spans 18 amino acids. Germline V lookup: CDR1 MNHEY, CDR2 SVGAGI. The CDR3 sequence: CASSYSSGGLERNYGYTF.

The V gene is TRBV6-5, the J gene TRBJ1-2; TCRdb reports TRBD1, a call that lacks DNA to check it against. The CDR3 is 15 residues long. Germline V gives CDR1 MNHEY, CDR2 SVGAGI. The CDR3 loop is CASSYSWGTNYGYTF.

This rearrangement joins TRBV3-1 to TRBJ2-7; absent DNA, TCRdb's TRBD1 call cannot be checked. CDR3 size: 15 residues. In germline, CDR1 is LGHDT, CDR2 YNNKEL (reference sequence). The CDR3 region is CASSQRGKKGDEQYF.

The CDR3 protein is CASSHWTERNEQFF. This chain uses TRBV4-1 with TRBJ2-1; TCRdb returns TRBD1, unconfirmable since there is no DNA. The CDR3 loop spans 14 amino acids. Looked up from germline, CDR1 is MGHRA and CDR2 is YSYEKL.

V gene TRBV20-1 combines with J gene TRBJ2-7. There are 13 residues in the CDR3. Germline assignment: CDR1 DFQATT and CDR2 SNEGSKA (reference sequence). CDR3 in amino acids: CSARARNLYEQYF.

The chain uses TRBV29-1 and TRBJ2-2; the TCRdb call, TRBD1, lacks DNA for checking. The CDR3 is 15 amino acids. The germline gives CDR1 SQVTM, CDR2 ANQGSEA. This chain's CDR3 is CSAIKGGGSTGELFF.

The CDR3 is CASSQDLYSRTSGTEQFF. The chain joins TRBV4-3 to TRBJ2-1; TCRdb selects TRBD2, and the lack of DNA leaves this call unchecked. The CDR3 totals 18 residues. The germline V gene encodes CDR1 LGHNA and CDR2 YSLEER.

The chain uses TRBV9 and TRBJ2-7; without DNA, the TCRdb call of TRBD1 cannot be checked. This CDR3 is built from 15 residues. Germline CDR1 and CDR2: SGDLS and YYNGEE. CDR3 amino acids: CASSVATAPAYEQYF.

The chain links TRBV29-1 to TRBJ1-6; TCRdb's D call, TRBD1, is unchecked because there is no DNA. Germline V gene data show CDR1 as SQVTM and CDR2 as ANQGSEA. The CDR3 spans 13 residues. CDR3 sequence: CSVRGMGDSPLHF.

The chain carries TRBV24-1 and TRBJ2-1; checking the TCRdb D call of TRBD2 is not possible without DNA. This CDR3 spans 16 amino acids. Germline CDR1 is KGHDR and CDR2 is SFDVKD. The CDR3 sequence: CATSDPRDYPLNEQFF.

This rearrangement joins TRBV11-2 to TRBJ2-1. The CDR3 consists of 14 residues. Germline values: CDR1 SGHAT, CDR2 FQNNGV. The CDR3 loop reads CASSVGFPYNEQFF.

The chain has TRBV4-3 and TRBJ2-3; the D call of TRBD2 rests on TCRdb alone, since no DNA is present to check it. The CDR3 has 15 residues. Germline V CDR1 and CDR2: LGHNA, YSLEER. The CDR3 sequence: CASSPGSSRADTQYF.

The CDR3 protein is CATSDRGQDANTQYF. The chain recombines TRBV24-1 with TRBJ2-3; TCRdb lists TRBD1, though no DNA is available to test this call. The CDR3 is 15 amino acids. CDR1 is KGHDR, CDR2 SFDVKD, per germline.

The V and J genes are TRBV30 and TRBJ2-4. Germline V gene lookup returns CDR1 GTSNPN and CDR2 SVGIG (reference sequence). The CDR3 has 13 amino acids. The CDR3 spells CAWGSTAKNIQYF.

The rearrangement links TRBV20-1 to TRBJ1-6; the TCRdb D gene call, TRBD1, has no DNA to confirm it. The CDR3 sequence is 15 residues long. Looked up from germline, CDR1 is DFQATT and CDR2 is SNEGSKA (reference sequence). CDR3 amino acids: CSAPWSDRNNSPLHF.